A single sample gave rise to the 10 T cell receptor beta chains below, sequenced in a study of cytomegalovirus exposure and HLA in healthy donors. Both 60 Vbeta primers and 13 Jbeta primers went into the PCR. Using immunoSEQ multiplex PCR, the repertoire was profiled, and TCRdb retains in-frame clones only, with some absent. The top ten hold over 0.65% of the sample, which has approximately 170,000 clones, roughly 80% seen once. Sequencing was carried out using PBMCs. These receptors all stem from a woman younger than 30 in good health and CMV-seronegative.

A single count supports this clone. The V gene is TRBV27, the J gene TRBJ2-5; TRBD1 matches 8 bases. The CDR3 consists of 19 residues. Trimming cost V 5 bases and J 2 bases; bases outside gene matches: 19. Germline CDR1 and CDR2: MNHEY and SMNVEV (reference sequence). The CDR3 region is CASSPLRTGTRSSQETQYF. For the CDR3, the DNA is TGTGCCAGCAGTCCACTCAGGACAGGGACGAGGTCATCGCAAGAGACCCAGTACTTC.

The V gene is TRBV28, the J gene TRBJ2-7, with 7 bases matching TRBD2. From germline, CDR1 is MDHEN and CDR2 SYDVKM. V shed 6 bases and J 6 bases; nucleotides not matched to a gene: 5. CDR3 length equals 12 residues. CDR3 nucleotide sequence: TGTGCCAGCAGGGTAAGCGGGACCGAGCAGTACTTC. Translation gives CASRVSGTEQYF.

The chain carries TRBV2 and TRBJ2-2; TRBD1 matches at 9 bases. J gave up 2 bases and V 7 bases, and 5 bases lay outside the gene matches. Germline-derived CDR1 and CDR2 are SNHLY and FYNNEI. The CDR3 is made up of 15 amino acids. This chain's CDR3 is CASNKGQGNTGELFF. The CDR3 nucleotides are TGTGCCAGCAATAAGGGACAGGGTAACACCGGGGAGCTGTTTTTT.

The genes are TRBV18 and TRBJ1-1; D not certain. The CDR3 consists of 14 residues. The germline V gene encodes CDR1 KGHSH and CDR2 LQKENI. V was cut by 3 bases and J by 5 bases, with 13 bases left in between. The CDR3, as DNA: TGTGCCAGCTCACCCGAGACCGCGGGAACTGAAGCTTTCTTT. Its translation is CASSPETAGTEAFF. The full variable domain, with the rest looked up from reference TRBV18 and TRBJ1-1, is NAGVMQNPRHLVRRRGQEARLRCSPMKGHSHVYWYRQLPEEGLKFMVYLQKENIIDESGMPKERFSAEFPKEGPSILRIQQVVRGDSAAYFCASSPETAGTEAFFGQGTRLTVV.

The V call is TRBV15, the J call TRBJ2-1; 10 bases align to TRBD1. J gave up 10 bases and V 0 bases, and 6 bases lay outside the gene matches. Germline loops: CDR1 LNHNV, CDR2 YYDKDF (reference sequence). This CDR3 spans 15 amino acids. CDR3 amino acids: CATSRDQTGGREQFF. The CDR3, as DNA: TGTGCCACCAGCAGAGATCAGACAGGGGGCAGAGAGCAGTTCTTC.

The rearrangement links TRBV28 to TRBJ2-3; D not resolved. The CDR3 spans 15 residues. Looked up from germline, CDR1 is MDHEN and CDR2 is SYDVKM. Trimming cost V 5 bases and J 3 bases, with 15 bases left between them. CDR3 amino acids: CASSALRARTDTQYF. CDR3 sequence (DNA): TGTGCCAGCAGTGCGCTCCGCGCGAGAACAGATACGCAGTATTTT.

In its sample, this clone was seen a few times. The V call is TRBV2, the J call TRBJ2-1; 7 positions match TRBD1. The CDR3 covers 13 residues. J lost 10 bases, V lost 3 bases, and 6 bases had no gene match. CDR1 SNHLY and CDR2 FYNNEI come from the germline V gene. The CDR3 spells CASSDPRDSEQFF. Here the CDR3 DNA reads TGTGCCAGCAGTGATCCTCGGGACAGCGAGCAGTTCTTC.

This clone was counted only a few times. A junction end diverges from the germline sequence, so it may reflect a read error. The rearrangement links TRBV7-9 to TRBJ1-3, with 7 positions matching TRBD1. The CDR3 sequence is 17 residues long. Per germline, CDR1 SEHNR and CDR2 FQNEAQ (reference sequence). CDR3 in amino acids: CSSSLGPLGGPGNTIYF. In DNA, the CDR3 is TGTTCCAGCAGCTTAGGGCCCCTAGGGGGCCCTGGAAACACCATATATTTT.

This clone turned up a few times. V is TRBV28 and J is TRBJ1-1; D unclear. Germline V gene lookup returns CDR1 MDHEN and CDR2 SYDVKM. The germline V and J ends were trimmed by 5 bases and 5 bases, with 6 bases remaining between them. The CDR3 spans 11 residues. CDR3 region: CASSPKTEAFF. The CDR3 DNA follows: TGTGCCAGCAGTCCCAAAACTGAAGCTTTCTTT.

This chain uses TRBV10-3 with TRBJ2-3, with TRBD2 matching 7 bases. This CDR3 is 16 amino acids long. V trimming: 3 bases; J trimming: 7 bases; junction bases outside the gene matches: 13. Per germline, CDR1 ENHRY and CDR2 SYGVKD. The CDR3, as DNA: TGTGCCATCAGTGATCCAGGACTAGGAACTCCGTATACGCAGTATTTT. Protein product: CAISDPGLGTPYTQYF.